This record looks at one T cell receptor beta chain sequence and its context. Systemic immunosuppression or autoimmune disease history was grounds to exclude patients. Only in-frame clones appear in the TCRdb table, and some are missing; sequencing was by immunoSEQ multiplex PCR. Of tens of thousands of clones listed, 85% to 90% are singletons. This sample was taken from a study of OX40 agonist ivuxolimab in advanced cancers. Study in general: The study enrolled dose-escalation patients with hepatocellular carcinoma, melanoma, renal cell or head and neck cancer. Eligibility admitted prior anti-PD-1, anti-PD-L1 or anti-CTLA-4 therapy; approximately 40% had some.

The CDR3 is made up of 14 amino acids. Germline loops: CDR1 SGHRS, CDR2 YFSETQ. V was cut by 4 bases and J by 4 bases, with 14 bases left in between. The chain uses TRBV5-1 and TRBJ2-5; D might be TRBD1 (7 bases). Sequenced material: CD4+ or CD8+ T cells sorted from blood, taken in a trial of the OX40 agonist ivuxolimab. This clonotype was sampled from an adult with an advanced solid tumor such as melanoma, head and neck, liver or kidney cancer. DNA of the CDR3: TGCGCCAGCAGCGAAAGACAGGGAGGAGAGACCCAGTACTTC. This encodes CASSERQGGETQYF.